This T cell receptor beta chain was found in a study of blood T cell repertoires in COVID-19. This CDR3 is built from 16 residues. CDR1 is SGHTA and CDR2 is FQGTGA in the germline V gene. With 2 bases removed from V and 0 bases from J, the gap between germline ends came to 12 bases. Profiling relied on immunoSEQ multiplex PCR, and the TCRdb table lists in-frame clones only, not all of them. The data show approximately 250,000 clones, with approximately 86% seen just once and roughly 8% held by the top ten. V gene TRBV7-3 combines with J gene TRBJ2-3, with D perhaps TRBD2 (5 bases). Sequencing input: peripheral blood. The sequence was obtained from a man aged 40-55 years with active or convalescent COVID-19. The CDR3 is CASSLAPDFSTDTQYF. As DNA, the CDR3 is TGTGCCAGCAGCTTAGCCCCGGACTTCAGCACAGATACGCAGTATTTT.